This TCR beta chain was profiled in a study of cytomegalovirus exposure and HLA in healthy donors. As for the study in general: Findings of an earlier analysis included roughly 110 million unique TCR beta sequences from 200 million or so T cells.

Broader study findings: Trimming of TCR beta V- and J-genes showed a link, identified in a later analysis, to a missense DCLRE1C variant. Reports showed the classifier diagnosing cytomegalovirus status with high specificity and sensitivity.

The CDR3 is made up of 16 amino acids. Germline V gives CDR1 KGHSH, CDR2 LQKENI. Between the trimmed V and J ends, which lost 1 base and 4 bases, there was a span of 14 bases. A note on this clone: The target antigen is unknown.

60 Vbeta and 13 Jbeta primers were used in PCR. Data came from immunoSEQ multiplex PCR; TCRdb stores just in-frame clones and leaves some out. The sample gives 150,000 to 200,000 clones, approximately 80% of which show up once; about 6.3% is in the top ten. The V and J genes are TRBV18 and TRBJ1-5, with a possible D match to TRBD1 (6 bases). Material for sequencing was PBMCs. This TCR was recovered from a male donor in good health and CMV-seropositive. The chain's CDR3 is CASSPQGVPVNQPQHF. CDR3 bases: TGTGCCAGCTCACCACAGGGGGTTCCCGTTAATCAGCCCCAGCATTTT.